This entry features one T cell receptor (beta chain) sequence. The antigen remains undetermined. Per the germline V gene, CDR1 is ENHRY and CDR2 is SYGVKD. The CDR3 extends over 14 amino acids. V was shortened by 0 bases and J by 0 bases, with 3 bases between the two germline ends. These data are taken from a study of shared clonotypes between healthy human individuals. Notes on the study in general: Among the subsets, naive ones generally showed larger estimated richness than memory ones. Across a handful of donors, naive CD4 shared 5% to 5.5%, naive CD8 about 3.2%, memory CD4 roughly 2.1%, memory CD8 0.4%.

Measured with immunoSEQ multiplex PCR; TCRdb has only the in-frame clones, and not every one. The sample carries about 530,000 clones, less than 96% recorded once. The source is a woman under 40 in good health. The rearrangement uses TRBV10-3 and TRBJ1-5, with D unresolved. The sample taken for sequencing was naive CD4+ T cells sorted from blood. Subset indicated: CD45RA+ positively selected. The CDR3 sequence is CAISESYSNQPQHF. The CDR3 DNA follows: TGTGCCATCAGTGAGTCGTATAGCAATCAGCCCCAGCATTTT.